Below are 26 T cell receptor beta chains sequenced from a single sample in a study of blood T cells in healthy people across ages (dated by TCRdb to the mid-2010s). The receptor library was made with 5' RACE. The data were produced on an Illumina HiSeq 2500. A second PCR of roughly 7 to 11 cycles was run with a J-beta primer mix and a sample-barcoded 5' primer. Using fastp trimming at Q25 and MiXCR clonotype assembly, TCRdb reanalyzed the public sequencing data and kept in-frame beta chains. Rows are unified per CDR3 protein, each entry keeping the most common DNA and genes. The sample has 800,000 or so distinct CDR3 sequences on record, roughly 25% of them singletons. Approximately 4% of the sample goes to the ten largest clones. Another study also made use of these data, one on T cells of mothers and their children.

Sequenced: blood. These receptors originate from a boy aged 5-17 years in good health.

V is TRBV4-3 and J is TRBJ2-1; 7 nucleotides line up with TRBD2. V was clipped by 1 base and J by 8 bases; unmatched bases: 11. The CDR3 is made up of 16 amino acids. The germline CDR1 and CDR2 sequences are LGHNA and YSLEER. The CDR3 DNA follows: TGCGCCAGCAGCCAAGTTCCCCGGACTAGTGGCGATGAGCAGTTCTTC. Its protein is CASSQVPRTSGDEQFF.

This clonotype turned up a few times. The chain joins TRBV7-9 to TRBJ2-5; TRBD1 is a possible D gene (5 bases). Per germline, CDR1 SEHNR and CDR2 FQNEAQ (reference sequence). The CDR3 has 13 amino acids. CDR3 sequence reads: CAAKGPSKETQYF. CDR3 bases: TGTGCAGCAAAGGGGCCATCAAAAGAGACCCAGTACTTC.

This chain uses TRBV29-1 with TRBJ2-5; TRBD1 might be the D (6 bases). Trimming took off 4 bases at V and 5 bases at J, with 11 bases between the two ends. The CDR3 covers 12 residues. From germline, CDR1 is SQVTM and CDR2 ANQGSEA. The CDR3 nucleotides are TGCAGCGTTGCAGGGACACGGGAGACCCAGTACTTC. It codes for CSVAGTRETQYF.

The rearrangement uses TRBV7-9 and TRBJ1-5; unclear D gene. This CDR3 has 14 amino acids. The germline V and J ends were trimmed by 1 base and 4 bases, with 8 bases remaining between them. Germline V CDR1 and CDR2: SEHNR, FQNEAQ (reference sequence). For the CDR3, the DNA is TGTGCCAGCAGCTTAGACAGTGGTAATCAGCCCCAGCATTTT. Translating gives CASSLDSGNQPQHF. Full variable domain (outside the CDR3, taken from reference TRBV7-9 and TRBJ1-5): DTGVSQNPRHKITKRGQNVTFRCDPISEHNRLYWYRQTLGQGPEFLTYFQNEAQLEKSRLLSDRFSAERPKGSFSTLEIQRTEQGDSAMYLCASSLDSGNQPQHFGDGTRLSIL.

The chain links TRBV4-2 to TRBJ2-2; the D gene is possibly TRBD1 (7 bases). With 4 bases removed from V and 7 bases from J, the gap between germline ends came to 16 bases. The CDR3 spans 15 residues. The germline V gene has CDR1 LGHNA and CDR2 YNFKEQ. For the CDR3, the DNA is TGTGCCAGCAGCCTCCAGGGGGAGGTAGTCGGGGAGCTGTTTTTT. This gives the protein CASSLQGEVVGELFF.

The chain couples TRBV10-3 to TRBJ2-7; TRBD1 agrees at 9 bases. Unmatched junction bases numbered 11, after V lost 10 bases and J lost 7 bases. In germline, CDR1 is ENHRY, CDR2 SYGVKD. The CDR3 totals 13 residues. CDR3 DNA sequence: TGTGCCACATGGACAGGGGCTTTGGGGGAGCAGTACTTC. Translation gives CATWTGALGEQYF.

V usage is TRBV11-1 and J usage is TRBJ2-1, with 15 bases lining up with TRBD2. The J call may be in error: the DNA end matches TRBJ2-5 better. The CDR3 extends over 18 amino acids. Germline CDR1 and CDR2: SGHAT and FQDESV (reference sequence). CDR3 loop: CASSKGLAGGWYQETQYF. In DNA, the CDR3 is TGTGCCAGCAGCAAGGGACTAGCGGGGGGATGGTACCAAGAGACCCAGTACTTC.

CDR3 in amino acids: CASSFRGREDEQYF. The CDR3 DNA reads as TGTGCCAGCAGTTTTCGTGGCAGGGAGGACGAGCAGTACTTC. The J gene is TRBJ2-7, the V gene TRBV27; D possibly corresponds to TRBD2 (6 bases). V lost 3 bases, J lost 5 bases, and 14 bases lay in between. Germline V lookup: CDR1 MNHEY, CDR2 SMNVEV (reference sequence). The CDR3 is made up of 14 amino acids.

This clonotype has more than one count but fewer than ten. The chain joins TRBV6-6 to TRBJ1-3; D remains unclear. This CDR3 has 16 amino acids. V lost 2 bases to trimming and J lost 3 bases, with 14 bases between them. In germline, CDR1 is MNHNY, CDR2 SVGAGI (reference sequence). Here the CDR3 DNA reads TGTGCCAGCAGTTACCTCGGGAGGGAGAATGGAAACACCATATATTTT. Amino acid sequence: CASSYLGRENGNTIYF.

For the CDR3, the DNA is TGTGCCACCAGTGATCCCCGTAGCATTACCTACAATGAGCAGTTCTTC. As protein: CATSDPRSITYNEQFF. The chain uses TRBV24-1 and TRBJ2-1; D not certain. CDR1 and CDR2 from the germline V gene are KGHDR and SFDVKD. This CDR3 is 16 amino acids long. Trimming pared 3 bases from V and 2 bases from J, leaving 13 bases between.

In this sample, this clonotype turned up a few times. This chain joins TRBV20-1 and TRBJ2-7; 13 positions match TRBD2. The CDR3 runs 15 residues. The trim removed 0 bases at V and 6 bases at J, leaving 5 bases unmatched. Looked up from germline, CDR1 is DFQATT and CDR2 is SNEGSKA (reference sequence). The CDR3 spells CSARELAGGPVEQYF. The CDR3 nucleotides read TGCAGTGCTAGAGAACTAGCGGGAGGGCCGGTCGAGCAGTACTTC.

V is TRBV29-1 and J is TRBJ2-4; D uncertain. In germline, CDR1 is SQVTM, CDR2 ANQGSEA. The CDR3 has 14 residues. Trimming shortened V by 2 bases and J by 0 bases, and 8 bases separated the two germline ends. The CDR3, as DNA: TGCAGCGTTGAACACCGCTTAGCCAAAAACATTCAGTACTTC. Protein sequence: CSVEHRLAKNIQYF.

Regarding this clonotype: The junction shows a germline mismatch at one end, possibly a read error. This chain uses TRBV29-1 with TRBJ2-7; a possible D gene is TRBD2 (6 bases). The germline V gene has CDR1 SQVTM and CDR2 ANQGSEA. The CDR3 spans 14 residues. DNA of the CDR3: TGCGGCGTTGGGATGCGGAGGGAATCCTACGAGCAGTACTTC. This translates into CGVGMRRESYEQYF.

The chain links TRBV30 to TRBJ1-4; no definite D call. The germline V gene encodes CDR1 GTSNPN and CDR2 SVGIG (reference sequence). The length of the CDR3 is 11 residues. Trimming left V 3 bases short and J 8 bases short, with 7 bases between. CDR3 amino acids: CAWRDGEKLFF. CDR3 coding DNA: TGTGCCTGGAGGGACGGCGAAAAACTGTTTTTT.

This rearrangement joins TRBV9 to TRBJ1-5; TRBD1 is a possible D gene (5 bases). CDR1 SGDLS and CDR2 YYNGEE come from the germline V gene. Trimming shortened V by 3 bases and J by 5 bases, and 12 bases separated the two germline ends. There are 14 residues in the CDR3. In DNA form, the CDR3 reads TGTGCCAGCAGCGATCTGGGAGGGGATCAGCCCCAGCATTTT. Its protein product is CASSDLGGDQPQHF.

This clonotype was recorded a few times. The J gene is TRBJ1-1, the V gene TRBV29-1; no clear D. The CDR3 is 11 residues long. Germline lookup yields CDR1 SQVTM and CDR2 ANQGSEA. With 7 bases removed from V and 0 bases from J, the gap between germline ends came to 6 bases. This CDR3 reads CSATVNTEAFF. In nucleotides, the CDR3 is TGCAGCGCCACAGTGAACACTGAAGCTTTCTTT.

This clonotype has just a few counts. The V gene is TRBV7-9, the J gene TRBJ1-6, with no clear D. Germline V CDR1 and CDR2: SEHNR, FQNEAQ (reference sequence). This CDR3 region has 19 residues. V was clipped by 3 bases and J by 0 bases, with 18 bases between them. CDR3 loop: CASSFVDGSKSSYNSPLHF. The CDR3 DNA sequence: TGTGCCAGCAGCTTTGTTGACGGCTCCAAAAGCTCCTATAATTCACCCCTCCACTTT.

The V call is TRBV10-3, the J call TRBJ2-1, with 11 bases matching TRBD1. CDR1 is ENHRY and CDR2 is SYGVKD in the germline V gene. CDR3 length: 15 residues. V gave up 6 bases and J gave up 8 bases; unmatched junction bases: 9. CDR3 nucleotide sequence: TGTGCCATCAGCCCCGGGACAGGGGGGGTAGATGAGCAGTTCTTC. It specifies CAISPGTGGVDEQFF.

The chain uses TRBV2 and TRBJ2-1; D is unresolved. Germline lookup yields CDR1 SNHLY and CDR2 FYNNEI. This CDR3 contains 13 residues. Trimming stripped 7 bases from V and 4 bases from J, with 11 bases between. The chain's CDR3 is CASNDGLYNEQFF. The CDR3 region has the DNA TGTGCCAGCAACGATGGGCTATACAATGAGCAGTTCTTC.

The genes are TRBV7-6 and TRBJ1-1; no firm D call. The CDR3 is made up of 15 amino acids. V shed 1 base and J shed 0 bases, with 9 bases lying between them. Germline V gene data show CDR1 as SGHVS and CDR2 as FNYEAQ. The CDR3 loop reads CASSLDGDLNTEAFF. As DNA, the CDR3 is TGTGCCAGCAGCTTAGACGGGGATTTGAACACTGAAGCTTTCTTT.

This sequence joins TRBV12-3 or TRBV12-4 and TRBJ2-2; D is unresolved. This CDR3 contains 15 residues. Trimming cost V 2 bases and J 2 bases, with 9 bases left between them. The CDR3 protein is CASSLRLGNTGELFF. The CDR3 DNA sequence: TGTGCCAGCAGTTTAAGGCTTGGAAACACCGGGGAGCTGTTTTTT.

There are a few counts of this clonotype. V is TRBV10-3 and J is TRBJ2-1; maybe TRBD2 (6 bases). Germline-derived CDR1 and CDR2 are ENHRY and SYGVKD. The CDR3 runs to 19 residues. Trimming stripped 2 bases from V and 0 bases from J, with 20 bases between. CDR3 nucleotides: TGTGCCATCAGTGAGAAAAGTCGGGAGCGGTCTAGCTCCTACAATGAGCAGTTCTTC. As protein: CAISEKSRERSSSYNEQFF.

The gene calls are TRBV15 and TRBJ1-3; no definite D call. Germline V gene sequence: CDR1 LNHNV, CDR2 YYDKDF (reference sequence). The V and J ends lost 1 base and 0 bases respectively, with 10 bases between them. The CDR3 consists of 16 residues. CDR3 protein: CATSRVGRTSGNTIYF. The DNA of the CDR3 is TGTGCCACCAGCAGAGTAGGTCGCACCTCTGGAAACACCATATATTTT.

The gene calls are TRBV18 and TRBJ2-4; D is undetermined. Trimming left V 2 bases short and J 5 bases short, with 10 bases between. This CDR3 contains 14 residues. The V gene's germline CDR1 is KGHSH and CDR2 LQKENI. In DNA, the CDR3 is TGTGCCAGCTCACCATTAAGGGCGGAAAACATTCAGTACTTC. Translated, it gives CASSPLRAENIQYF.

This chain uses TRBV6-1 with TRBJ2-5, with TRBD1 identical over 9 bases. The J call may not be correct, given that the DNA end is closer to TRBJ2-1. The CDR3 has 15 amino acids. The germline CDR1 and CDR2 sequences are MNHNS and SASEGT. CDR3: CASSSGTGRPNEQFF. In DNA form, the CDR3 reads TGTGCCAGCAGCTCCGGGACAGGGCGGCCCAATGAGCAGTTCTTC.

V usage is TRBV20-1 and J usage is TRBJ2-7, with 9 bases fitting TRBD2. Trimming cost V 4 bases and J 3 bases; bases outside gene matches: 10. The CDR3 has 15 amino acids. Germline V gene data show CDR1 as DFQATT and CDR2 as SNEGSKA (reference sequence). Here the CDR3 reads CSANAPSGEGYEQYF. CDR3 nucleotide sequence: TGCAGTGCTAATGCCCCTAGCGGGGAGGGCTACGAGCAGTACTTC.